Here is one T cell receptor beta chain with its context. The record originates from a study of T cell responses to AZD1222 COVID-19 vaccine. This table comes from immunoSEQ multiplex PCR, and its TCRdb copy is limited to in-frame clones, with some not included. The sample has 90,000 or so clones; around 90% are singletons. This sequence was found in an adult in good health. This specimen consisted of peripheral blood, obtained on day 0 of AZD1222 vaccination.

In nucleotides, the CDR3 is TGTGCCAGCAGTCCGCGGACACCCCACGTCCAAGAGACCCAGTACTTC. Its protein product is CASSPRTPHVQETQYF. This chain joins TRBV7-9 and TRBJ2-5; possibly TRBD1 for D (5 bases). Per germline, CDR1 SEHNR and CDR2 FQNEAQ (reference sequence). The CDR3 consists of 16 residues. The V end was cut by 6 bases, the J end by 1 base, with 18 bases between.